This T cell receptor beta chain stems from a study of blood T cell repertoires in COVID-19. Looked up from germline, CDR1 is MNHNS and CDR2 is SASEGT. The length of the CDR3 is 16 residues. V shed 3 bases, J shed 3 bases, and the junction held 8 bases outside the gene matches. Membership in each cohort depended on participant-reported clinical history. Data came from immunoSEQ multiplex PCR; TCRdb stores just in-frame clones and leaves some out. The data hold approximately 250,000 clones, with around 89% observed a single time. What was sequenced was PBMCs or T cells enriched from blood (not recorded which). This clonotype originated in a woman aged 25 to 39 who had recovered from COVID-19. V usage is TRBV6-1 and J usage is TRBJ1-2, with 9 bases lining up with TRBD1. CDR3 sequence reads: CASSDRDRERDYGYTF. The CDR3 DNA sequence: TGTGCCAGCAGTGACCGGGACAGGGAAAGGGACTATGGCTACACCTTC.